The source of this TCR beta chain is a study of shared clonotypes between healthy human individuals. Study-level findings and limits: In general, naive subsets displayed greater estimated richness than memory subsets did.

With regard to this clone: Antigen specificity is unknown.

Only in-frame clones appear in the TCRdb table, and some are missing; sequencing was by immunoSEQ multiplex PCR. The table lists 1.4 million to 1.5 million clones, over 95% of them singletons, with roughly 1.2% in the top ten. The CDR3 extends over 17 amino acids. V lost 4 bases and J lost 9, with 25 bases in between. CDR1 and CDR2 (germline): SSHAT, FNYEAQ (reference sequence). Sequencing input: naive CD4+ T cells sorted from blood. Subset here: CD45RA+ positively selected. The sequence was collected from a man aged 30 to 39 in good health. The J gene is TRBJ2-1, the V gene TRBV7-7; tentative D call: TRBD1 (7 bases). In DNA form, the CDR3 reads TGTGCCAGCAGCTGGGGAGGCCGGGACAGCCCATTCTCTGAGCAGTTCTTC. It encodes CASSWGGRDSPFSEQFF.